A selection of T cell receptor beta chains follows, all from one sample in a study of cytomegalovirus exposure and HLA in healthy donors. TCRdb's copy holds only in-frame clones and misses some; the assay was immunoSEQ multiplex PCR. The sample contains 35,000 to 40,000 clones, around three fifths of which appear only once. Sequenced input: PBMCs. Receptors were obtained from a man aged 50-59 years in good health and CMV-seropositive. CDR3s leave out the opening cysteine and the closing phenylalanine or tryptophan. The order of the fields is V gene, clone size, CDR3 protein. Size tells how often a clone was seen (once, few, many) or the class of an expanded clone, and some rows leave it out.

>TRBV4-3|few
ASSPGGEKLF
>TRBV5-1|.
ASSLGGIGNQPQH
>TRBV27|.
ASSPGTRGYEQY
>TRBV9|.
ASSPRGSSYNEQF
>TRBV11-1|.
ASSLERQGREF
>TRBV2|.
ASSARGKGDYGYT
>TRBV10-3|.
AISELTGTGGRGYT
>TRBV15|.
ATSARDRGIETQY
>TRBV7-2|.
ASSPTSAPQETQY
>TRBV29-1|.
SVGIQGVGQY
>TRBV7-2|.
ASSPDRNYGYT
>TRBV11-2|.
ASSLTGYLRDEQF